The 21 T cell receptor beta chains reported below all come from one sample, sequenced in a study of cytomegalovirus exposure and HLA in healthy donors. Researchers ran the PCR with 60 Vbeta and 13 Jbeta primers. Sequencing was performed with immunoSEQ multiplex PCR; in TCRdb, only in-frame clones are kept and a portion is missing. The sample lists around 210,000 clones, under 85% occurring once. Specimen: PBMCs. These TCRs come from a man in his fifties in good health and CMV-seronegative.

The V call is TRBV5-1, the J call TRBJ2-3; 10 positions match TRBD2. The V gene end was trimmed by 4 bases and the J gene end by 3 bases; junction bases not matched to a gene: 5. The CDR3 runs 15 residues. In germline, CDR1 is SGHRS, CDR2 YFSETQ. CDR3 region: CASSPGLAYTDTQYF. The CDR3 nucleotides are TGCGCCAGCAGCCCGGGACTAGCGTATACAGATACGCAGTATTTT.

The rearrangement uses TRBV18 and TRBJ1-1; tentatively, D is TRBD1 (6 bases). Per germline, CDR1 KGHSH and CDR2 LQKENI. There are 13 residues in the CDR3. The germline V and J ends were trimmed by 6 bases and 1 base, with 9 bases remaining between them. For the CDR3, the DNA is TGTGCCAGCTCCGGGACACAGAACACTGAAGCTTTCTTT. Amino acid sequence: CASSGTQNTEAFF.

The chain uses TRBV5-1 and TRBJ2-1, with TRBD2 identical over 12 bases. V dropped 4 bases and J dropped 2; count of bases not matched to a gene: 7. CDR1 and CDR2 from the germline V gene are SGHRS and YFSETQ. This CDR3 spans 17 amino acids. In DNA form, the CDR3 reads TGCGCCAGCAGCCTGATTCTAGCGGGAGGGCCCTACAATGAGCAGTTCTTC. It encodes CASSLILAGGPYNEQFF.

The rearrangement uses TRBV5-4 and TRBJ2-3; weak D call: TRBD1 (5 bases). Trimming left V 3 bases short and J 0 bases short, with 17 bases between. The CDR3 runs to 17 residues. CDR1 SGHNT and CDR2 YYREEE come from the germline V gene (reference sequence). CDR3 protein: CASSSSRTRGSTDTQYF. CDR3 nucleotides: TGTGCCAGCAGCTCCTCGCGGACAAGGGGAAGCACAGATACGCAGTATTTT.

The gene calls are TRBV7-9 and TRBJ2-7, with 9 nucleotides matching TRBD2. V shed 1 base and J 6 bases; nucleotides not matched to a gene: 7. The CDR3 length is 15 residues. Looked up from germline, CDR1 is SEHNR and CDR2 is FQNEAQ (reference sequence). The CDR3 here is CASSLVGGREGEQYF. The DNA for the CDR3 is TGTGCCAGCAGCTTAGTGGGCGGGAGGGAAGGCGAGCAGTACTTC.

V usage is TRBV6-5 and J usage is TRBJ1-2; maybe TRBD1 (5 bases). This CDR3 region has 14 residues. V was trimmed by 10 bases and J by 0 bases, leaving 15 bases between them. Looked up from germline, CDR1 is MNHEY and CDR2 is SVGAGI. CDR3 sequence (DNA): TGTGCCACCAAAAGGGGAGGAACTAACTATGGCTACACCTTC. Translated: CATKRGGTNYGYTF.

The chain links TRBV21-1 to TRBJ2-7; TRBD2, as called in the table, went unchecked against the DNA. TRBV21-1 is a listed pseudogene. CDR3 size: 13 residues. CDR3 sequence reads: CASCSYRSYEQYF. CDR3 nucleotides: TGTGCCAGCTGCAGTTATCGCTCCTACGAGCAGTACTTC.

V gene TRBV7-3 combines with J gene TRBJ2-1; TRBD2 matches at 13 bases. Germline CDR1 SGHTA, CDR2 FQGTGA. V was pared by 2 bases and J by 4 bases, with 14 bases of the junction left unmatched. This CDR3 spans 20 amino acids. This CDR3 reads CASSLAPPGTSGRAYNEQFF. The CDR3 DNA sequence: TGTGCCAGCAGCTTAGCCCCCCCTGGAACTAGCGGGAGGGCATACAATGAGCAGTTCTTC.

The chain recombines TRBV7-2 with TRBJ2-6; no reliable D call. Trimming pared 5 bases from V and 0 bases from J, leaving 2 bases between. CDR1 and CDR2 (germline): SGHTA, FQGNSA. There are 13 residues in the CDR3. CDR3 sequence: CASSHSGANVLTF. The CDR3, as DNA: TGTGCCAGCAGCCACTCTGGGGCCAACGTCCTGACTTTC.

V usage is TRBV6-5 and J usage is TRBJ2-1; 7 bases agree with TRBD2. The V segment lost 0 bases and the J segment 8 bases; nucleotides outside the gene matches: 10. The germline V gene has CDR1 MNHEY and CDR2 SVGAGI. This CDR3 spans 16 amino acids. The CDR3 region has the DNA TGTGCCAGCAGTTACTCTAAGGGACTAAGGGGCGATGAGCAGTTCTTC. Its translation: CASSYSKGLRGDEQFF.

The V gene is TRBV6-6, the J gene TRBJ2-7; TRBD2 matches at 7 bases. In germline, CDR1 is MNHNY, CDR2 SVGAGI (reference sequence). V was clipped by 2 bases and J by 2 bases; unmatched bases: 3. The CDR3 is 14 residues long. CDR3 DNA: TGTGCCAGCAGTTACGCTAGCGGCCCCTACGAGCAGTACTTC. Translated, it gives CASSYASGPYEQYF.

This clone showed up just a few times. The J gene is TRBJ2-5, the V gene TRBV4-2, with D maybe TRBD2 (6 bases). This CDR3 is built from 11 residues. CDR1 LGHNA and CDR2 YNFKEQ come from the germline V gene. V was pared by 1 base and J by 9 bases, with 6 bases between. CDR3 sequence (DNA): TGTGCCAGCAGCCAAGGGGAGGCCCAGTACTTC. It translates to CASSQGEAQYF.

The chain has TRBV6-5 and TRBJ1-1; tentatively, D is TRBD1 (5 bases). Germline loops: CDR1 MNHEY, CDR2 SVGAGI. The germline V and J ends were trimmed by 4 bases and 2 bases, with 8 bases remaining between them. The CDR3 extends over 13 amino acids. CDR3 nucleotides: TGTGCCAGCAGTTCGACAGCTAACACTGAAGCTTTCTTT. This translates into CASSSTANTEAFF.

J is TRBJ2-2 and V is TRBV27; TRBD2 is a possible D gene (8 bases). V was clipped by 5 bases and J by 1 base, with 20 bases between them. Germline loops: CDR1 MNHEY, CDR2 SMNVEV (reference sequence). The CDR3 is 18 amino acids. DNA for the CDR3: TGTGCCAGCAGTCATCGCAGGGGGAGCGGGAGGAACACCGGGGAGCTGTTTTTT. Translated: CASSHRRGSGRNTGELFF.

The chain carries TRBV27 and TRBJ1-6; D gene uncertain. Germline loops: CDR1 MNHEY, CDR2 SMNVEV (reference sequence). The CDR3 loop spans 14 amino acids. Trimming removed 3 bases from V and 5 bases from J, with 8 bases in between. The CDR3: CASSLGRDNSPLHF. In nucleotides, the CDR3 is TGTGCCAGCAGTTTGGGGAGGGATAATTCACCCCTCCACTTT.

The gene calls are TRBV4-1 and TRBJ2-2, with a tentative D call TRBD1 (5 bases). V was pared by 3 bases and J by 6 bases, with 8 bases between. The CDR3 is 13 residues long. Germline loops: CDR1 MGHRA, CDR2 YSYEKL. The CDR3 nucleotides are TGCGCCAGCAGCCACCAGGGCGCCGGGGAGCTGTTTTTT. It is translated as CASSHQGAGELFF.

The chain combines TRBV7-3 with TRBJ2-7, with D possibly TRBD1 on 6 matching bases. Per germline, CDR1 SGHTA and CDR2 FQGTGA. The CDR3 totals 13 residues. Trimming shortened V by 5 bases and J by 7 bases, and 15 bases separated the two germline ends. Here the CDR3 reads CASSNQGLKEQYF. In nucleotides, the CDR3 is TGTGCCAGCAGCAACCAGGGGTTGAAGGAGCAGTACTTC. Full variable domain (missing parts from reference TRBV7-3 and TRBJ2-7): GAGVSQTPSNKVTEKGKYVELRCDPISGHTALYWYRQSLGQGPEFLIYFQGTGAADDSGLPNDRFFAVRPEGSVSTLKIQRTERGDSAVYLCASSNQGLKEQYFGPGTRLTVT.

This clone was detected only a few times. The rearrangement joins TRBV16 to TRBJ2-2, with D tentatively TRBD2 (5 bases). V dropped 0 bases and J dropped 7 bases, with 9 bases sitting between them. This CDR3 has 14 residues. Germline V gene sequence: CDR1 KGHSY, CDR2 FQNENV. DNA of the CDR3: TGTGCCAGCAGCCAATCCTTAAGCGGCGGGGAGCTGTTTTTT. It is translated as CASSQSLSGGELFF.

The gene calls are TRBV10-3 and TRBJ1-4; the D is unclear. Trimming removed 1 base at V and 7 bases at J, with 10 bases between. The CDR3 has 14 residues. Germline CDR1 and CDR2: ENHRY and SYGVKD. The CDR3 DNA follows: TGTGCCATCAGTGAGTTGGCAGGCAGTGAAAAACTGTTTTTT. Its protein product is CAISELAGSEKLFF.

This clone was picked up one time. The rearrangement joins TRBV15 to TRBJ2-2; the D gene is possibly TRBD2 (5 bases). The CDR3 is 16 residues long. V was clipped by 4 bases and J by 2 bases, with 14 bases between them. Germline V lookup: CDR1 LNHNV, CDR2 YYDKDF (reference sequence). CDR3 in amino acids: CATSTARTGNTGELFF. CDR3 coding DNA: TGTGCCACCAGCACAGCCCGGACGGGAAACACCGGGGAGCTGTTTTTT.

This chain links TRBV6-5 with TRBJ2-7; 10 bases are a match to TRBD2. Germline assignment: CDR1 MNHEY and CDR2 SVGAGI. The CDR3 consists of 14 residues. J lost 7 bases, V lost 8 bases, and 11 bases had no gene match. The CDR3 DNA follows: TGTGCCAGCTTCATGTCTAGCGGGAGTGGGGAGCAGTACTTC. Residues: CASFMSSGSGEQYF.